This T cell receptor beta chain was found in a study of early T cells in non-severe SARS-CoV-2 infection. Per the germline V gene, CDR1 is SGHRS and CDR2 is YFSETQ. Trimming shortened V by 1 base and J by 2 bases, and 18 bases separated the two germline ends. This CDR3 has 18 residues. This clonotype was found a few times. Each CDR3 protein is one row after TCRdb ran MiXCR on the 5' RACE reads. The sample consists of tens of thousands of distinct CDR3 sequences, about 15% of them appearing once. The specimen was whole blood. The V call is TRBV5-1, the J call TRBJ2-2; TRBD1 or TRBD2 may be the D gene (6 bases each). This clonotype originated in an adult who was a healthcare worker with PCR-confirmed SARS-CoV-2 infection or an uninfected control (not recorded which). The CDR3 here is CASSLFGGHGGNTGELFF. The CDR3 DNA is TGCGCCAGCAGCTTGTTCGGGGGCCACGGGGGAAACACCGGGGAGCTGTTTTTT.